The text below deals with one T cell receptor (beta chain). Its cognate antigen is unknown. Single viable CD3+CD4+CD8-CD45RO+ cells were sorted as the memory CD4+ T cells. The data originate from a study of memory CD4+ T cells and cytomegalovirus serostatus. Looking at the study overall: This sample comes from healthy Belgian adults, fewer than ten CMV seropositive, around 26 seronegative. General observations from the study: Median bootstrapped AUC for CMV status was about 0.94 originally, 0.85 to 0.92 US-trained. The CMV-associated TCR signature appears largely within the CD4+ memory repertoire.

With 5 bases clipped from V and 9 bases from J, the junction kept 7 bases outside the gene matches. The germline V gene encodes CDR1 SGHTA and CDR2 FQGTGA. CDR3 size: 13 residues. Clones were read by immunoSEQ multiplex PCR, and TCRdb kept only the in-frame ones, dropping some. The top ten hold roughly 0.5% of the sample, which has about 58,000 clones, roughly 84% seen once. Specimen: memory CD4+ T cells from blood. The rearrangement joins TRBV7-3 to TRBJ1-3, with TRBD1 identical over 7 bases. The sequence came from an adult in good health and CMV-seronegative. Some clones in this sample may be carry-over from other donors' samples. In DNA, the CDR3 is TGTGCCAGCAGCCGTCAGGGGGAGGGCACCATATATTTT. This translates into CASSRQGEGTIYF.